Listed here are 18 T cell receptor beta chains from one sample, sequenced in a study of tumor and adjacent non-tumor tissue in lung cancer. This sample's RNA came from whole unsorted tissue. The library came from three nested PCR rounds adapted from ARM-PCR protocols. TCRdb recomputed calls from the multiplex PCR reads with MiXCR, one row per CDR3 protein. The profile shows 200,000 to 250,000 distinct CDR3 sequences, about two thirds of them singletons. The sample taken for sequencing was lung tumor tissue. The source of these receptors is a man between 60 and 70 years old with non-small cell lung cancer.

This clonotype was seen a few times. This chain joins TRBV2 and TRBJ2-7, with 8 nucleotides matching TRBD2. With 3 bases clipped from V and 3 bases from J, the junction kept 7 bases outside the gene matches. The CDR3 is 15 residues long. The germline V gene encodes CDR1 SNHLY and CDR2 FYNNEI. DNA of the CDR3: TGTGCCAGCAGTGACCCGGGACTAGTGCACTACGAGCAGTACTTC. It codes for CASSDPGLVHYEQYF. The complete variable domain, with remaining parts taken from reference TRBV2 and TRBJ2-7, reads EPEVTQTPSHQVTQMGQEVILRCVPISNHLYFYWYRQILGQKVEFLVSFYNNEISEKSEIFDDQFSVERPDGSNFTLKIRSTKLEDSAMYFCASSDPGLVHYEQYFGPGTRLTVT.

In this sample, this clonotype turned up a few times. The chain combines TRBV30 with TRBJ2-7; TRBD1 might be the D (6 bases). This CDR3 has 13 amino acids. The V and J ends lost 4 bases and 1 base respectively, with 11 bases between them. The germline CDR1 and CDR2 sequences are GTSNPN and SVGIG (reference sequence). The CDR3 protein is CAWTRDTSYEQYF. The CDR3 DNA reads TGTGCCTGGACCCGGGACACTTCCTACGAGCAGTACTTC.

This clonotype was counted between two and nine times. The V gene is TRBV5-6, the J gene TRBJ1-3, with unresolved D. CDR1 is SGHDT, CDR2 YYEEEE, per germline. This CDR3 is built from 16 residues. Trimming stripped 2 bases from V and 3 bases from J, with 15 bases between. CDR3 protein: CASSFPLGGSGNTIYF. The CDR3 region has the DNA TGTGCCAGCAGCTTCCCGCTCGGCGGAAGTGGAAACACCATATATTTT.

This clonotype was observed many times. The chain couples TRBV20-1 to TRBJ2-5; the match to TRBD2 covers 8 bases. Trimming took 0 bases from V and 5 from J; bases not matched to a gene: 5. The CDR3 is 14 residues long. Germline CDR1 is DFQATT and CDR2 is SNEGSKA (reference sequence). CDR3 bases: TGCAGTGCTAGAGATGGGGGACTAGGGGAGACCCAGTACTTC. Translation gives CSARDGGLGETQYF.

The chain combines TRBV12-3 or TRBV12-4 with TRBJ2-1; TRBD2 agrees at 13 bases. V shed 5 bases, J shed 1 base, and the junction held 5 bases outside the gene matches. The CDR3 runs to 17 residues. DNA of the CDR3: TGTGCCAGCAGTCCTGGGACTAGCGGGGTGTCCTACAATGAGCAGTTCTTC. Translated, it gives CASSPGTSGVSYNEQFF.

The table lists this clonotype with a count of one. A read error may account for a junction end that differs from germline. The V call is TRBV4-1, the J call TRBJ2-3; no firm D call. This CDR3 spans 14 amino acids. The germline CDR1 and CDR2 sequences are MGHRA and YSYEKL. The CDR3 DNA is TGCGTCAGCAGCCACGACCGGAGTACAGATACGCAGTATTTT. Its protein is CVSSHDRSTDTQYF.

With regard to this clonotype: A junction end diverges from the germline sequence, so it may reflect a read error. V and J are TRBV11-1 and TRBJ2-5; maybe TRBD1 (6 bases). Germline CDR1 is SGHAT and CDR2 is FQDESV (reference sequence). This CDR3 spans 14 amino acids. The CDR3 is CVSRLDRLKETQYF. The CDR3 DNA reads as TGTGTCAGCAGACTCGACAGGCTAAAAGAGACCCAGTACTTC. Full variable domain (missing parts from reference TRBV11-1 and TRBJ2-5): EAEVAQSPRYKITEKSQAVAFWCDPISGHATLYWYRQILGQGPELLVQFQDESVVDDSQLPKDRFSAERLKGVDSTLKIQPAELGDSAMYLCVSRLDRLKETQYFGPGTRLLVL.

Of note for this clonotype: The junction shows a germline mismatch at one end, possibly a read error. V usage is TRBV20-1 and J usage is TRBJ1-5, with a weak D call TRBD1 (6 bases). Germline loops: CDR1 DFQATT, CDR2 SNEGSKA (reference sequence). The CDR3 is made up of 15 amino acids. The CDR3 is CSSRMAGHSNQPQHF. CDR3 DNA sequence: TGCAGTAGCCGGATGGCGGGACATAGCAATCAACCCCAGCATTTT.

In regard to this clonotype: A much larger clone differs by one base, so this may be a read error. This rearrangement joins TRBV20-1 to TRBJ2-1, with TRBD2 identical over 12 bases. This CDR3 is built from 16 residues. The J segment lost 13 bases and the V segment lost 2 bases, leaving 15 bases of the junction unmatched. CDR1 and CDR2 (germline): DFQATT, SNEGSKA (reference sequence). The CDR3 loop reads CSARHPLTSGGRDQFF. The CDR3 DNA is TGCAGTGCTAGACATCCACTGACTAGCGGGGGCCGTGATCAGTTCTTC.

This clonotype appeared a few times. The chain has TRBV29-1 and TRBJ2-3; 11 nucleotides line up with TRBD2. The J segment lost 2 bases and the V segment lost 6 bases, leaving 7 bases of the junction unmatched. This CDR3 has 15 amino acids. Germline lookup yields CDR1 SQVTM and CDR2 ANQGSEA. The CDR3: CSVDRLAGNTDTQYF. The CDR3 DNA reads TGCAGCGTGGATAGACTAGCGGGGAACACAGATACGCAGTATTTT.

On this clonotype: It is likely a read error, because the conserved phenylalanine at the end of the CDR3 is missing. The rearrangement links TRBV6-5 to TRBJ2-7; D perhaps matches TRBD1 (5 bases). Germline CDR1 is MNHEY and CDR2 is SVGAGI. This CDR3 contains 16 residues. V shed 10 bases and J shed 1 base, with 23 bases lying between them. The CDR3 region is CANSLAASGSSYEQYY. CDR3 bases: TGTGCCAACAGCCTGGCCGCCTCAGGGTCATCCTACGAGCAGTACTAC.

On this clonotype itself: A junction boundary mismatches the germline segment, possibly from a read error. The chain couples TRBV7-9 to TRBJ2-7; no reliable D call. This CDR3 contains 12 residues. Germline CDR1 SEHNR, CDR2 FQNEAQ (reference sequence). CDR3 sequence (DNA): TGTGCCAGCAGCTTACACTCCTACGATCAGTACTTC. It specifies CASSLHSYDQYF.

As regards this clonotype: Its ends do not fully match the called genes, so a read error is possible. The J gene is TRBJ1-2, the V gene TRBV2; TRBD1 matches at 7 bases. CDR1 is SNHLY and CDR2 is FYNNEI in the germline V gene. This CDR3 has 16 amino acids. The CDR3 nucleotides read TGTGCCAGCAGTGAAACCCGGACCAGTTCCCAAGGGGGCTACACTTTC. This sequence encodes CASSETRTSSQGGYTF.

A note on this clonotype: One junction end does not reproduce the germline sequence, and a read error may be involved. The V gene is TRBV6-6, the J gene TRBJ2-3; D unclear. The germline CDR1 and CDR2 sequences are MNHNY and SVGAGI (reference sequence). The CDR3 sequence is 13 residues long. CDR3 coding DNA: TGTGCCAGCAGTTACCCTAATCACGATACGCAGTTTTTT. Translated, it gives CASSYPNHDTQFF.

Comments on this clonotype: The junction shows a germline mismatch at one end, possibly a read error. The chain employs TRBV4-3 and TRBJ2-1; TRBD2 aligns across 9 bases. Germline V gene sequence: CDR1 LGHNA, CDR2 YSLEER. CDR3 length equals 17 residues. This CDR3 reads CASNQDRAGGNYNEQFF. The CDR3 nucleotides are TGCGCCAGCAACCAAGATAGGGCGGGAGGGAATTACAATGAGCAGTTCTTC.

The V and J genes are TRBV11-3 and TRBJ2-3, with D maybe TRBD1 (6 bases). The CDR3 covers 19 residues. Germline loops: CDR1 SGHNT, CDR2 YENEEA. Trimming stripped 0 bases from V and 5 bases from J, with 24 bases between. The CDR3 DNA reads TGTGCCAGCAGCTTAGATCCCCTAGAAGTTGGGGGCCTCATAGATACGCAGTATTTT. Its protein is CASSLDPLEVGGLIDTQYF.

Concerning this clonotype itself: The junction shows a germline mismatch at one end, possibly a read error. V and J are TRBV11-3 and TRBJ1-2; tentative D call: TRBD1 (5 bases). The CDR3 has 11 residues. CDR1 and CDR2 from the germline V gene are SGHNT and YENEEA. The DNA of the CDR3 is TGTTCCAGCAGCTTGGCGTGGGGCTGCACATTC. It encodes CSSSLAWGCTF.

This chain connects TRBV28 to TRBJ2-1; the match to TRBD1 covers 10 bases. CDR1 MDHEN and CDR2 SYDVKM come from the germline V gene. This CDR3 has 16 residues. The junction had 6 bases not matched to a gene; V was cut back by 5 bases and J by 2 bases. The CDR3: CASSLRDRGPYNEQFF. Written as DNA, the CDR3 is TGTGCCAGCAGTCTCCGGGACAGGGGACCCTACAATGAGCAGTTCTTC.